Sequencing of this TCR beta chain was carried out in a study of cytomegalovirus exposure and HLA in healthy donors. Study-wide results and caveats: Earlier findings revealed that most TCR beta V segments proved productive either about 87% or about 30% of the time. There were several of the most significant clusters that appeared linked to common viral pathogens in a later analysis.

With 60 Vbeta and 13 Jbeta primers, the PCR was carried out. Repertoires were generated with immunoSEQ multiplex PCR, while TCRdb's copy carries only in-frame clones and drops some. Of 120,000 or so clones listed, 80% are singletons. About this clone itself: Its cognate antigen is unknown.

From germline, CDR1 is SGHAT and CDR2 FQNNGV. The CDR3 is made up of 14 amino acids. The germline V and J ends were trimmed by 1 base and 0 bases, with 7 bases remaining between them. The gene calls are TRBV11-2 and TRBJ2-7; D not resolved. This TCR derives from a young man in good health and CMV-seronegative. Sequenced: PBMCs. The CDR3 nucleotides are TGTGCCAGCAGCTTAGGAGTATACTCCTACGAGCAGTACTTC. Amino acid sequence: CASSLGVYSYEQYF. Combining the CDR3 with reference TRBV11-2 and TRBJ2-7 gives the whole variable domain EAGVAQSPRYKIIEKRQSVAFWCNPISGHATLYWYQQILGQGPKLLIQFQNNGVVDDSQLPKDRFSAERLKGVDSTLKIQPAKLEDSAVYLCASSLGVYSYEQYFGPGTRLTVT.